This T cell receptor beta chain is from a study of blood T cell repertoires in COVID-19. Study at large: There were acute and convalescent COVID-19 samples, and they came from the United States, Italy and Spain. PBMCs, B-cell-depleted T cells, or T cells provided the cDNA or gDNA that made up the material.

A single count supports this clone. The cohort comprised adults aged about 18 to 89 years residing in about two dozen US areas. Within the 2 weeks before study entry, each person in the exposed group met a COVID-19 case. Germline V CDR1 and CDR2: SGHNT, YYREEE (reference sequence). V was pared by 3 bases and J by 3 bases, with 6 bases of the junction left unmatched. This CDR3 has 15 residues. TCRdb's copy holds only in-frame clones and misses some; the assay was immunoSEQ multiplex PCR. This table has 350,000 to 500,000 clones, about 88% appearing once. This TCR came from a woman younger than 30 who had been exposed to COVID-19. Sequenced sample: PBMCs or T cells enriched from blood (not recorded which). The gene calls are TRBV5-4 and TRBJ2-4; 7 bases are shared with TRBD1. CDR3 loop: CASSWMGQNKNIQYF. CDR3 sequence (DNA): TGTGCCAGCAGCTGGATGGGACAGAACAAAAACATTCAGTACTTC.